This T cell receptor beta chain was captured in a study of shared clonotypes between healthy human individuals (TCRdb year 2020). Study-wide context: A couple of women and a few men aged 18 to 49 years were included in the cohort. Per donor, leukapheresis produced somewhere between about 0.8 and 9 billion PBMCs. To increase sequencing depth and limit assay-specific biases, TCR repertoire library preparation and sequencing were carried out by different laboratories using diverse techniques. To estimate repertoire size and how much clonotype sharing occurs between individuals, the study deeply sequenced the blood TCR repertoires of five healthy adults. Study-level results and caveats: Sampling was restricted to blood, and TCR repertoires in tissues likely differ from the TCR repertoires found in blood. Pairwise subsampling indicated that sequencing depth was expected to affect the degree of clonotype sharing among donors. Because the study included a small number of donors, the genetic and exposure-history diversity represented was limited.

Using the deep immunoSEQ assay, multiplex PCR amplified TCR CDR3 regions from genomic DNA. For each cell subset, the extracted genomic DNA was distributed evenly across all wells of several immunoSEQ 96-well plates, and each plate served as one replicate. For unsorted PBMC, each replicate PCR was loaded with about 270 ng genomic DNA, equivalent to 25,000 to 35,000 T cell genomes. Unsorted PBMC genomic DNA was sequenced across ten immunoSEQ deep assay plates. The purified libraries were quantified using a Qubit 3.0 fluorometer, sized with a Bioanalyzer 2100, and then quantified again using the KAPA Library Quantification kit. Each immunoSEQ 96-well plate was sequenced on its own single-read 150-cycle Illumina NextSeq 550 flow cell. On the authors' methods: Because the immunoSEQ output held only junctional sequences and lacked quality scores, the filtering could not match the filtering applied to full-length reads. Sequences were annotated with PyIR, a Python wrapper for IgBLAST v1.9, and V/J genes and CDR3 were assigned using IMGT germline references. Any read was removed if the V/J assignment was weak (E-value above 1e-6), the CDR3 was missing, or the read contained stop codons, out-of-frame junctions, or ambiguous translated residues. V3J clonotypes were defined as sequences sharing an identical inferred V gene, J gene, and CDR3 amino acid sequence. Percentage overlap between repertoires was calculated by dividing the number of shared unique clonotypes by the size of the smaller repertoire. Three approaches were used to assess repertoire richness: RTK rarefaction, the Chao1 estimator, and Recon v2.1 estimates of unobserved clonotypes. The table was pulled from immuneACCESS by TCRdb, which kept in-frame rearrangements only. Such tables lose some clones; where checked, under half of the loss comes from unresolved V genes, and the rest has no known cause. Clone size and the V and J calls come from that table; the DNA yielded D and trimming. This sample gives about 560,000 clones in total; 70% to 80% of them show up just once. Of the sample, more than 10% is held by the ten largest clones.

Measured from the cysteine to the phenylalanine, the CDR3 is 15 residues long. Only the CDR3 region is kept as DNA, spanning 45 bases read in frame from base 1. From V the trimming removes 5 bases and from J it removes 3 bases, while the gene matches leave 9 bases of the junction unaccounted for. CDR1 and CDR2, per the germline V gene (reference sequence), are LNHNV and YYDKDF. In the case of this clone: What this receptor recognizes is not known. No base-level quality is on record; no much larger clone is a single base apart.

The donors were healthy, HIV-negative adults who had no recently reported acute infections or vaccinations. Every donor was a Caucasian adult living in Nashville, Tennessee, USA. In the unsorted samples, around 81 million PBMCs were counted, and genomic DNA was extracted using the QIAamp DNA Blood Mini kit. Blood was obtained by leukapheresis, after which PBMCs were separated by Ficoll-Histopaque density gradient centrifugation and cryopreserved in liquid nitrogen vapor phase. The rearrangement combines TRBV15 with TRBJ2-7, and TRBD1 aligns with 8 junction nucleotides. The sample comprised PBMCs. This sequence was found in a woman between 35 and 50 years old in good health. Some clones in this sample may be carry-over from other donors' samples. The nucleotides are TGTGCCACCAGCCGGAGCAAGACAGGGGACTACGAGCAGTACTTC. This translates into CATSRSKTGDYEQYF.